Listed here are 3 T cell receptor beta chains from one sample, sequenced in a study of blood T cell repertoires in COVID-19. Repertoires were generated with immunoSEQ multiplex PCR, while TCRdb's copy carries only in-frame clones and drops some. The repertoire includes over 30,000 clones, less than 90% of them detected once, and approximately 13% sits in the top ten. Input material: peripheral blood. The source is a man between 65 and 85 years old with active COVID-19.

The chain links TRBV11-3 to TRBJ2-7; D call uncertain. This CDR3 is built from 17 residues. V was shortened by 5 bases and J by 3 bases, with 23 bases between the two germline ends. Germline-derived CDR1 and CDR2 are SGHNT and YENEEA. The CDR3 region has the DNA TGTGCCAGCAGCCCGGAAAGAGATAGCATTGGGTTCTACGAGCAGTACTTC. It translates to CASSPERDSIGFYEQYF.

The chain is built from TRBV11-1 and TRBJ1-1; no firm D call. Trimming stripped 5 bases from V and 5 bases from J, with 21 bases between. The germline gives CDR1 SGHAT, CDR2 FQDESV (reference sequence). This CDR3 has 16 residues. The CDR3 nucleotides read TGTGCCAGCAGCCCGGCGGTATGGGAGCTGTGGACTGAAGCTTTCTTT. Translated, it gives CASSPAVWELWTEAFF. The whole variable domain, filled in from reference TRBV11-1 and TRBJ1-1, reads EAEVAQSPRYKITEKSQAVAFWCDPISGHATLYWYRQILGQGPELLVQFQDESVVDDSQLPKDRFSAERLKGVDSTLKIQPAELGDSAMYLCASSPAVWELWTEAFFGQGTRLTVV.

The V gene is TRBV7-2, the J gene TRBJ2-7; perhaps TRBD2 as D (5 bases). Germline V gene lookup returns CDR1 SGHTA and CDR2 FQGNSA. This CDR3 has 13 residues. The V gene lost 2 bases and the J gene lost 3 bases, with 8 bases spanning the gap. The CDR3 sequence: CASSLSRDYEQYF. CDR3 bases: TGTGCCAGCAGCTTATCCCGGGACTACGAGCAGTACTTC.